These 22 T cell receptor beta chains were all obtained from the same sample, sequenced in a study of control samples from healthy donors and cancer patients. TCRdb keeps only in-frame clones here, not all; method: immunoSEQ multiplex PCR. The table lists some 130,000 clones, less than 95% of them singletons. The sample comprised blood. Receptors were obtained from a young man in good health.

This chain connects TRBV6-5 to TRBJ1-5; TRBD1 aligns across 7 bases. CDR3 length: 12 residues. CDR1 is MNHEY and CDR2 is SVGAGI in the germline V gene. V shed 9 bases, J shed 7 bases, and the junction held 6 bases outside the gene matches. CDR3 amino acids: CASRTGLQPQHF. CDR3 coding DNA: TGTGCCAGTCGGACAGGTTTACAGCCCCAGCATTTT.

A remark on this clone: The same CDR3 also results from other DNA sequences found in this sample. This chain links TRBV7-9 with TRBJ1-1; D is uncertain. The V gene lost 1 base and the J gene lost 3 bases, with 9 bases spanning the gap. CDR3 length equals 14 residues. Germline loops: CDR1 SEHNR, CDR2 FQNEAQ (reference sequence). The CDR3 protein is CASSLGRADTEAFF. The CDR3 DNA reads TGTGCCAGCAGCTTAGGGCGGGCTGACACTGAAGCTTTCTTT.

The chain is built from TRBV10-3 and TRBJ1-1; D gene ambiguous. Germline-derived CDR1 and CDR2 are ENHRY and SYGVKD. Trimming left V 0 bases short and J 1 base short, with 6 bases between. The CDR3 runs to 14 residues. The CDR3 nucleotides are TGTGCCATCAGTGAGTCGCTCGCGAACACTGAAGCTTTCTTT. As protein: CAISESLANTEAFF.

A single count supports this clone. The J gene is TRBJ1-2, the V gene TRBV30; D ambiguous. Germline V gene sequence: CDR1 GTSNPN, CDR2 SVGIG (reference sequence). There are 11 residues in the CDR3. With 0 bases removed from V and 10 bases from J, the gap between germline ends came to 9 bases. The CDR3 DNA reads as TGTGCCTGGAGTGTACTATCACTCTACACCTTC. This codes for CAWSVLSLYTF. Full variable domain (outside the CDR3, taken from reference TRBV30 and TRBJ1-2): SQTIHQWPATLVQPVGSPLSLECTVEGTSNPNLYWYRQAAGRGLQLLFYSVGIGQISSEVPQNLSASRPQDRQFILSSKKLLLSDSGFYLCAWSVLSLYTFGSGTRLTVV.

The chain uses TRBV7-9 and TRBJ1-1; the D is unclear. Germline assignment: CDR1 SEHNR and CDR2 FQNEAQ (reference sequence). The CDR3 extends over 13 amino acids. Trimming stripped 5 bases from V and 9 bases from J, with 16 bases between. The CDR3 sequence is CASSPNTPLKAFF. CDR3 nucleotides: TGTGCCAGCAGCCCCAATACCCCACTGAAAGCTTTCTTT.

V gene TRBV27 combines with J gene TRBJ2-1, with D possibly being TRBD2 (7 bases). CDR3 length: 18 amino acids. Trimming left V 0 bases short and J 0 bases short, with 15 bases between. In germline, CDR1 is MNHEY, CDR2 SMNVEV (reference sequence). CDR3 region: CASSLSRGRGGSYNEQFF. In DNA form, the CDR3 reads TGTGCCAGCAGTTTATCGCGTGGGAGGGGGGGCTCCTACAATGAGCAGTTCTTC.

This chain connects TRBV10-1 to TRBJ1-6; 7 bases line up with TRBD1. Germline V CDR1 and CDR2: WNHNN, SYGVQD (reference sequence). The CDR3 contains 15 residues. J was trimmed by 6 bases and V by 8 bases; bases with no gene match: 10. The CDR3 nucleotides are TGCGCCAGCTCTCTGGCGGGACAGCCTAATTCACCCCTCCACTTT. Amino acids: CASSLAGQPNSPLHF.

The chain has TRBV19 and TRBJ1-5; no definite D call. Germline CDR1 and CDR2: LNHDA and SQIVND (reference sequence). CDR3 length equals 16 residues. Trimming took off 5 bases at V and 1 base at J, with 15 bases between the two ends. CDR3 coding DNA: TGTGCCAGTAGTCCGTGGATGGAGGGAAGCAATCAGCCCCAGCATTTT. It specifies CASSPWMEGSNQPQHF.

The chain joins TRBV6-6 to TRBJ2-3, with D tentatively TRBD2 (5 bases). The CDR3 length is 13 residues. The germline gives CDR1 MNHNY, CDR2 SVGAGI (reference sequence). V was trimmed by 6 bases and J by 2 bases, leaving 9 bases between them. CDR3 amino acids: CASRDSVTDTQYF. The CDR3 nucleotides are TGTGCCAGCAGGGACTCGGTCACAGATACGCAGTATTTT.

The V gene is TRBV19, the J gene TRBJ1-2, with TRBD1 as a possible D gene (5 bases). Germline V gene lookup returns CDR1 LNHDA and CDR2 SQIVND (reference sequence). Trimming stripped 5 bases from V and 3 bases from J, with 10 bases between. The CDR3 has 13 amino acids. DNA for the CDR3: TGTGCCAGTAGTGAGGGGCAGGACTATGGCTACACCTTC. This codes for CASSEGQDYGYTF.

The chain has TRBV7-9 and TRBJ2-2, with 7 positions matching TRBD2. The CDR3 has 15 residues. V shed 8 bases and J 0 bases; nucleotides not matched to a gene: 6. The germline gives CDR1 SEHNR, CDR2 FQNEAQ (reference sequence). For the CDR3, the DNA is TGTGCCAGCGGGAGGGGAGTATCGAACACCGGGGAGCTGTTTTTT. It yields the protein CASGRGVSNTGELFF.

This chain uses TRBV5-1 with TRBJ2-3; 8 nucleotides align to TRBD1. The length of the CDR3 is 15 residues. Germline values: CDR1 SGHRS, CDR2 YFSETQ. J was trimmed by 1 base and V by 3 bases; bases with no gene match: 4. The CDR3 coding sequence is TGCGCCAGCAGCTCCGTACAGGGGGGCACAGATACGCAGTATTTT. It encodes CASSSVQGGTDTQYF.

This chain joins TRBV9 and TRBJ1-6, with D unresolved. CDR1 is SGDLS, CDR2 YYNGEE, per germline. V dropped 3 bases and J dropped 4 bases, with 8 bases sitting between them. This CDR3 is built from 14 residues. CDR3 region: CASSAELYNSPLHF. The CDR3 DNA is TGTGCCAGCAGCGCGGAGTTATATAATTCACCCCTCCACTTT. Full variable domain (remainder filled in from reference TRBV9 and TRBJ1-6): DSGVTQTPKHLITATGQRVTLRCSPRSGDLSVYWYQQSLDQGLQFLIQYYNGEERAKGNILERFSAQQFPDLHSELNLSSLELGDSALYFCASSAELYNSPLHFGNGTRLTVT.

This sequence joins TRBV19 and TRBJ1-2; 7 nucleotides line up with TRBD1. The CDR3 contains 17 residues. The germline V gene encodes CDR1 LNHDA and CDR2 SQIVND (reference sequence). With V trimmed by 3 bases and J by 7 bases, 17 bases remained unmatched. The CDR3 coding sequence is TGTGCCAGTAGTATGGCCGACAGGGCTGGAAGTTTAGGTGGCTACACCTTC. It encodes CASSMADRAGSLGGYTF. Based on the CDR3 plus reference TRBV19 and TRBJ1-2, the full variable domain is DGGITQSPKYLFRKEGQNVTLSCEQNLNHDAMYWYRQDPGQGLRLIYYSQIVNDFQKGDIAEGYSVSREKKESFPLTVTSAQKNPTAFYLCASSMADRAGSLGGYTFGSGTRLTVV.

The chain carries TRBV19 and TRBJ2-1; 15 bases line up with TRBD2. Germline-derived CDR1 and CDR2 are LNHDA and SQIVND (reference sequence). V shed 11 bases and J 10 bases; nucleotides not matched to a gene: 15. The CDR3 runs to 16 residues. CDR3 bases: TGTGCCTGCCAATTGGGTCACGGACTAGCGGGGGGGGAGCAGTTCTTC. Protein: CACQLGHGLAGGEQFF.

Here the CDR3 reads CASSLQTGRGEDTQYF. CDR3 coding DNA: TGCGCCAGCAGCCTTCAGACCGGACGGGGGGAAGATACGCAGTATTTT. V is TRBV4-1 and J is TRBJ2-3, with TRBD2 identical over 7 bases. Losses at the gene ends were 4 bases for V and 5 bases for J; bases not matched to a gene: 12. In germline, CDR1 is MGHRA, CDR2 YSYEKL. The CDR3 has 16 residues.

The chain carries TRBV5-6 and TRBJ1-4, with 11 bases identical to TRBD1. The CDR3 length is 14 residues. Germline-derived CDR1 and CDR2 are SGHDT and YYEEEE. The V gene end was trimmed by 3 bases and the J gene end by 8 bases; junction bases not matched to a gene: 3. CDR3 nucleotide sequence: TGTGCCAGCAGCTACGGGACAGGGGGAGAAAAACTGTTTTTT. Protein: CASSYGTGGEKLFF.

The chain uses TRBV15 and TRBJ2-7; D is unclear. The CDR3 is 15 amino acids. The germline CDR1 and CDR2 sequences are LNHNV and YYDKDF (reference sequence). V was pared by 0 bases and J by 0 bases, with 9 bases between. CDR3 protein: CATSRDPLDSYEQYF. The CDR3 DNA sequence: TGTGCCACCAGCAGAGACCCTCTAGACTCCTACGAGCAGTACTTC.

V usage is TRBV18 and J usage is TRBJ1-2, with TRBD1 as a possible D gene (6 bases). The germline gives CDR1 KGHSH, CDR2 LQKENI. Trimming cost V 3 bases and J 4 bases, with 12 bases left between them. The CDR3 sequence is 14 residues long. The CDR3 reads CASSPAGETYGYTF. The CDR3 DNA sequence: TGTGCCAGCTCACCGGCAGGGGAAACCTATGGCTACACCTTC.

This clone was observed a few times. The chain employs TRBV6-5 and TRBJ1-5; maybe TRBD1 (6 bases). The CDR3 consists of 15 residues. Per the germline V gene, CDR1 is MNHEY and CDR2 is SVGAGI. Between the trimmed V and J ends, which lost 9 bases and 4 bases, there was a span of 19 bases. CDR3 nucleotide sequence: TGTGCCAGTAAGCTCCGGGACATCCGAAATCAGCCCCAGCATTTT. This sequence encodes CASKLRDIRNQPQHF.

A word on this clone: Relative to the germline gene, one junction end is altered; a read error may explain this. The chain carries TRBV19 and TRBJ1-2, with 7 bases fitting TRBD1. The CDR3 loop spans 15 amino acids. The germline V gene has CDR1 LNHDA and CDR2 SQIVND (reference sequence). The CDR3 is CASSPRGQFQYAYTF. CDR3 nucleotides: TGTGCCAGTAGTCCCCGGGGACAGTTCCAATATGCCTACACCTTC.

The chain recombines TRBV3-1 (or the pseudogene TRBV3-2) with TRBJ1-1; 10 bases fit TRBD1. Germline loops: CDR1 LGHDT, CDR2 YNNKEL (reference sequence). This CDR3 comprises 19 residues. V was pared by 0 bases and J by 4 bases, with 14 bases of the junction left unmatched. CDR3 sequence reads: CASSQDFVGTGDVTTEAFF. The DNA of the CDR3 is TGTGCCAGCAGCCAAGATTTTGTCGGGACAGGGGACGTGACCACTGAAGCTTTCTTT.